This T cell receptor beta chain was obtained from a study of shared clonotypes between healthy human individuals. Study-level background: Researchers drew samples from a couple of women and three men aged 18 to 49.

Naive CD8 cells, CD45RO-negative and positively selected for CCR7, excluded terminally differentiated effector memory CD45RA+ cells. Healthy and HIV-negative, the adult donors had no recent acute infections or vaccinations. In the case of this clone: Its antigen is as yet unknown.

Whole-study results and caveats: Deeper or shallower sequencing was expected to change how clonotypes are shared among donors.

Only in-frame clones appear in the TCRdb table, and some are missing; sequencing was by immunoSEQ multiplex PCR. The sample lists almost 700,000 clones; about 91% were seen once. The CDR3 extends over 16 amino acids. The germline V gene has CDR1 SGHNT and CDR2 YYREEE (reference sequence). With V trimmed by 0 bases and J by 3 bases, 5 bases remained unmatched. Sequenced material: naive CD8+ T cells sorted from blood. The chain employs TRBV5-4 and TRBJ2-7; 11 bases match TRBD2. The source is a man between 25 and 39 years old in good health. The DNA of the CDR3 is TGTGCCAGCAGCTTGGGGGTGGGACTAGCGGACTACGAGCAGTACTTC. Protein sequence: CASSLGVGLADYEQYF.